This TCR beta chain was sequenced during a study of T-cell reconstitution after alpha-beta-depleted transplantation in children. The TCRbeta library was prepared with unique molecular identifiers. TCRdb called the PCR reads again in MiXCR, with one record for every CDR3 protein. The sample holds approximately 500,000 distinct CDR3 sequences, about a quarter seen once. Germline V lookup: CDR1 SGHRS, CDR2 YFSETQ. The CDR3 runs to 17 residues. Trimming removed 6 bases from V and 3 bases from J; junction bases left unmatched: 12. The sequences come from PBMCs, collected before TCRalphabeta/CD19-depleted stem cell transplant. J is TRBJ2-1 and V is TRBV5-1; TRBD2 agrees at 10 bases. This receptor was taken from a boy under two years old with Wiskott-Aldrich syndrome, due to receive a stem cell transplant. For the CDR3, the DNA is TGCGCCAGCACCCTTGGCTTCCTAGCGGGAGACTACAATGAGCAGTTCTTC. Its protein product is CASTLGFLAGDYNEQFF. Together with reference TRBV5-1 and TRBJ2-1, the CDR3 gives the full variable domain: KAGVTQTPRYLIKTRGQQVTLSCSPISGHRSVSWYQQTPGQGLQFLFEYFSETQRNKGNFPGRFSGRQFSNSRSEMNVSTLELGDSALYLCASTLGFLAGDYNEQFFGPGTRLTVL.